Shown below are 31 T cell receptor beta chains from a single sample sequenced in a study of shared clonotypes between healthy human individuals. Measured with immunoSEQ multiplex PCR; TCRdb has only the in-frame clones, and not every one. The sample has roughly 1 million clones, about 80% seen once. Sequencing was done on a sample of memory CD4+ T cells from PBMCs. This sample's subset: CD45RA-negative fraction. Every receptor here comes from a man aged 18 to 29 in good health. Some clones in this sample may be carry-over from other donors' samples.

The chain has TRBV29-1 and TRBJ2-5; tentatively, D is TRBD1 (6 bases). The CDR3 extends over 12 amino acids. Trimming pared 7 bases from V and 3 bases from J, leaving 12 bases between. Germline-derived CDR1 and CDR2 are SQVTM and ANQGSEA. The CDR3 sequence is CSAEQGEETQYF. In DNA, the CDR3 is TGCAGCGCCGAACAGGGAGAAGAGACCCAGTACTTC.

The chain has TRBV2 and TRBJ1-5; TRBD1 aligns across 7 bases. Germline CDR1 SNHLY, CDR2 FYNNEI. The V and J ends lost 5 bases and 4 bases, in that order; junction bases with no gene match: 5. The CDR3 consists of 14 residues. CDR3 in amino acids: CASSWDSTNQPQHF. The CDR3 nucleotides read TGTGCCAGCAGTTGGGACAGCACAAATCAGCCCCAGCATTTT.

The chain uses TRBV10-3 and TRBJ1-6, with D maybe TRBD1 (5 bases). V was shortened by 4 bases and J by 5 bases, with 12 bases between the two germline ends. This CDR3 spans 15 amino acids. Per germline, CDR1 ENHRY and CDR2 SYGVKD. The CDR3 spells CAISVTGANNSPLHF. CDR3 coding DNA: TGTGCCATCAGTGTAACAGGCGCCAATAATTCACCCCTCCACTTT.

Regarding this clone: The same CDR3 arises from other DNA sequences in this sample as well. This rearrangement joins TRBV18 to TRBJ1-1; D is uncertain. Germline assignment: CDR1 KGHSH and CDR2 LQKENI. The CDR3 runs 13 residues. Trimming took off 3 bases at V and 1 base at J, with 6 bases between the two ends. The CDR3 sequence: CASSPTENTEAFF. For the CDR3, the DNA is TGTGCCAGCTCACCCACAGAGAACACTGAAGCTTTCTTT. Variable domain in full (rest from reference TRBV18 and TRBJ1-1): NAGVMQNPRHLVRRRGQEARLRCSPMKGHSHVYWYRQLPEEGLKFMVYLQKENIIDESGMPKERFSAEFPKEGPSILRIQQVVRGDSAAYFCASSPTENTEAFFGQGTRLTVV.

The chain links TRBV10-2 to TRBJ1-3; no clear D. CDR1 and CDR2 from the germline V gene are WSHSY and SAAADI. CDR3 size: 14 residues. V lost 3 bases, J lost 4 bases, and 10 bases lay in between. This CDR3 is CASSDKGLGNTIYF. CDR3 nucleotide sequence: TGCGCCAGCAGTGATAAAGGTTTAGGAAACACCATATATTTT.

The chain employs TRBV15 and TRBJ1-5; D may be TRBD1 (5 bases). The V gene's germline CDR1 is LNHNV and CDR2 YYDKDF (reference sequence). Trimming removed 0 bases from V and 3 bases from J, with 9 bases in between. This CDR3 is built from 15 residues. The CDR3 DNA sequence: TGTGCCACCAGCAGAGATGGCAGGGACAATCAGCCCCAGCATTTT. The encoded protein is CATSRDGRDNQPQHF.

The chain couples TRBV5-1 to TRBJ2-1, with D unresolved. Deletions cut 5 bases from V and 11 bases from J, with 17 bases between. The germline gives CDR1 SGHRS, CDR2 YFSETQ. The CDR3 has 13 residues. The CDR3 DNA follows: TGCGCCAGCAGGACCACTACGAGGACCCAGCAGTTCTTC. Encoded protein: CASRTTTRTQQFF.

J is TRBJ2-4 and V is TRBV28; 11 bases map to TRBD2. The CDR3 extends over 19 amino acids. With V trimmed by 6 bases and J by 3 bases, 16 bases remained unmatched. Per germline, CDR1 MDHEN and CDR2 SYDVKM. The CDR3 region is CASRPPILAGGPGKNIQYF. The CDR3 nucleotides read TGTGCCAGCAGACCTCCAATCTTAGCGGGAGGGCCCGGCAAAAACATTCAGTACTTC.

This rearrangement joins TRBV19 to TRBJ1-5, with D unresolved. This CDR3 has 12 residues. Germline loops: CDR1 LNHDA, CDR2 SQIVND (reference sequence). V dropped 6 bases and J dropped 3 bases, with 6 bases sitting between them. This CDR3 reads CASRSLNQPQHF. For the CDR3, the DNA is TGTGCCAGTAGGTCCCTCAATCAGCCCCAGCATTTT.

This chain links TRBV6-5 with TRBJ2-2; 9 bases map to TRBD2. V shed 0 bases, J shed 5 bases, and the junction held 4 bases outside the gene matches. The CDR3 covers 16 residues. Germline CDR1 MNHEY, CDR2 SVGAGI. This CDR3 reads CASSYSGGGATGELFF. The DNA for the CDR3 is TGTGCCAGCAGTTACTCTGGCGGGGGGGCAACCGGGGAGCTGTTTTTT.

The chain is built from TRBV7-9 and TRBJ2-1, with a weak D call TRBD1 (5 bases). V lost 1 base and J 1 base, leaving 11 bases between the germline ends. The CDR3 has 16 amino acids. CDR1 is SEHNR and CDR2 is FQNEAQ in the germline V gene (reference sequence). In DNA, the CDR3 is TGTGCCAGCAGCTTAGGGGGCCTTCGTTCCTACAATGAGCAGTTCTTC. It is translated as CASSLGGLRSYNEQFF.

This clone was detected a few times. The chain has TRBV7-2 and TRBJ2-7; TRBD2 is a possible D gene (5 bases). The CDR3 contains 14 residues. Trimming took 10 bases from V and 7 from J, leaving 23 bases between them. Germline V gene lookup returns CDR1 SGHTA and CDR2 FQGNSA. In DNA, the CDR3 is TGTGCCACGGCTAGCCGGCGTGCCGAGGGAGAGCAGTACTTC. Protein sequence: CATASRRAEGEQYF. Full variable domain (remainder filled in from reference TRBV7-2 and TRBJ2-7): GAGVSQSPSNKVTEKGKDVELRCDPISGHTALYWYRQSLGQGLEFLIYFQGNSAPDKSGLPSDRFSAERTGGSVSTLTIQRTQQEDSAVYLCATASRRAEGEQYFGPGTRLTVT.

This clone occurred once. This chain joins TRBV6-1 and TRBJ2-7; tentatively, D is TRBD2 (6 bases). V was pared by 4 bases and J by 2 bases, with 12 bases between. Germline values: CDR1 MNHNS, CDR2 SASEGT. This CDR3 spans 14 amino acids. CDR3 loop: CASSASLATYEQYF. The CDR3 coding sequence is TGTGCCAGCAGTGCATCCCTAGCGACCTACGAGCAGTACTTC.

This clone was observed once. This sequence joins TRBV28 and TRBJ2-7; TRBD1 is a possible D gene (5 bases). With 2 bases removed from V and 3 bases from J, the gap between germline ends came to 20 bases. The CDR3 sequence is 17 residues long. Germline V gives CDR1 MDHEN, CDR2 SYDVKM. The CDR3 is CASSLIGRALRGYEQYF. CDR3 nucleotides: TGTGCCAGCAGTTTAATCGGCAGGGCCTTAAGGGGCTACGAGCAGTACTTC.

The gene calls are TRBV10-3 and TRBJ1-4; TRBD1 aligns across 7 bases. This CDR3 has 13 amino acids. Looked up from germline, CDR1 is ENHRY and CDR2 is SYGVKD. V gave up 11 bases and J gave up 3 bases; unmatched junction bases: 6. CDR3 amino acids: CASSGTANEKLFF. The CDR3 DNA follows: TGTGCCTCCTCCGGGACAGCTAATGAAAAACTGTTTTTT.

The chain links TRBV28 to TRBJ1-4; perhaps TRBD1 as D (5 bases). CDR3 length: 13 residues. CDR1 is MDHEN and CDR2 is SYDVKM in the germline V gene. Trimming took off 3 bases at V and 10 bases at J, with 12 bases between the two ends. In DNA form, the CDR3 reads TGTGCCAGCAGTTTTCAGGGAACGGGAAAACTGTTTTTT. Protein: CASSFQGTGKLFF. The whole variable domain, filled in from reference TRBV28 and TRBJ1-4, reads DVKVTQSSRYLVKRTGEKVFLECVQDMDHENMFWYRQDPGLGLRLIYFSYDVKMKEKGDIPEGYSVSREKKERFSLILESASTNQTSMYLCASSFQGTGKLFFGSGTQLSVL.

The chain couples TRBV12-2 to TRBJ2-5; the DNA was not compared with TRBD2, the D call given in the table. TRBV12-2 is shown as a pseudogene. There are 18 residues in the CDR3. The CDR3 DNA is TGTGCAAGTCGCTTAGCTACGAGACTAGCGGGAGTTGTAGAGACCCAGTACTTC. Translated, it gives CASRLATRLAGVVETQYF.

This clone was counted once. The rearrangement uses TRBV6-6 and TRBJ2-1, with TRBD1 matching 7 bases. CDR1 and CDR2 (germline): MNHNY, SVGAGI (reference sequence). The CDR3 runs to 13 residues. The ends lost 10 bases at V and 6 bases at J; junction bases unmatched: 9. CDR3 nucleotide sequence: TGTGCCACTTTACTCCAGGGGGTCAATGAGCAGTTCTTC. This sequence encodes CATLLQGVNEQFF.

In this sample, this clone turned up once. The chain recombines TRBV5-1 with TRBJ1-3, with a tentative D call TRBD1 (5 bases). This CDR3 is built from 16 residues. In germline, CDR1 is SGHRS, CDR2 YFSETQ. V was cut by 4 bases and J by 0 bases, with 14 bases left in between. The CDR3 protein is CASSDSTGFSGNTIYF. The CDR3 DNA follows: TGCGCCAGCAGCGACTCCACAGGCTTCTCTGGAAACACCATATATTTT.

This clone was seen more than once but under ten times. The chain couples TRBV2 to TRBJ2-7, with 7 bases aligning to TRBD1. Germline values: CDR1 SNHLY, CDR2 FYNNEI. V was clipped by 5 bases and J by 0 bases; unmatched bases: 7. CDR3 length: 15 residues. CDR3 bases: TGTGCCAGCAGTCGGGACAGCACCAGCTCCTACGAGCAGTACTTC. Amino acid sequence: CASSRDSTSSYEQYF.

The chain recombines TRBV11-2 with TRBJ2-7, with 7 bases identical to TRBD1. The CDR3 is made up of 14 amino acids. Germline V gene lookup returns CDR1 SGHAT and CDR2 FQNNGV. V dropped 4 bases and J dropped 1; count of bases not matched to a gene: 4. As DNA, the CDR3 is TGTGCCAGCAGCTCCCAACAGGGGTCCTACGAGCAGTACTTC. The encoded protein is CASSSQQGSYEQYF.

This chain joins TRBV4-1 and TRBJ1-1, with D perhaps matching TRBD1 (5 bases). Germline loops: CDR1 MGHRA, CDR2 YSYEKL. The CDR3 sequence is 20 residues long. V gave up 1 base and J gave up 2 bases, with 26 bases separating them. The CDR3 DNA reads TGCGCCAGCAGCCAAGTTTCCTTTTCCTCCCAGGGCGGAGGAAACACTGAAGCTTTCTTT. Amino acids: CASSQVSFSSQGGGNTEAFF.

This clone was counted between two and nine times. The sample holds other DNA sequences that translate to the same CDR3. This chain joins TRBV14 and TRBJ2-7; D ambiguous. This CDR3 is built from 11 residues. Trimming shortened V by 3 bases and J by 0 bases, and 0 bases separated the two germline ends. Looked up from germline, CDR1 is SGHDN and CDR2 is FVKESK. The CDR3 bases are TGTGCCAGCAGCCACTCCTACGAGCAGTACTTC. Its translation: CASSHSYEQYF.

This chain links TRBV18 with TRBJ2-2, with TRBD2 identical over 10 bases. The V segment lost 3 bases and the J segment 5 bases; nucleotides outside the gene matches: 9. Germline CDR1 is KGHSH and CDR2 is LQKENI. This CDR3 contains 17 residues. CDR3 region: CASSPGLAATLTGELFF. The CDR3 region has the DNA TGTGCCAGCTCACCCGGACTAGCGGCTACGTTGACCGGGGAGCTGTTTTTT. Full variable domain (remainder filled in from reference TRBV18 and TRBJ2-2): NAGVMQNPRHLVRRRGQEARLRCSPMKGHSHVYWYRQLPEEGLKFMVYLQKENIIDESGMPKERFSAEFPKEGPSILRIQQVVRGDSAAYFCASSPGLAATLTGELFFGEGSRLTVL.

About this clone: The sample has other DNA sequences that encode this CDR3 too. The chain carries TRBV5-1 and TRBJ2-7; D may be TRBD1 (6 bases). Trimming shortened V by 0 bases and J by 0 bases, and 7 bases separated the two germline ends. Germline V lookup: CDR1 SGHRS, CDR2 YFSETQ. This CDR3 spans 14 amino acids. The CDR3 sequence: CASSLGRGSYEQYF. In DNA, the CDR3 is TGCGCCAGCAGCTTGGGCAGGGGCTCCTACGAGCAGTACTTC.

The J gene is TRBJ2-7, the V gene TRBV27; D is unresolved. The germline V and J ends were trimmed by 4 bases and 0 bases, with 13 bases remaining between them. Per germline, CDR1 MNHEY and CDR2 SMNVEV (reference sequence). The CDR3 is 15 amino acids. Written as DNA, the CDR3 is TGTGCCAGCAGTTCGAGTAACGGATTCTCCTACGAGCAGTACTTC. The encoded protein is CASSSSNGFSYEQYF.

V is TRBV27 and J is TRBJ2-5; D is ambiguous. The CDR3 extends over 13 amino acids. V was pared by 0 bases and J by 1 base, with 3 bases between. In germline, CDR1 is MNHEY, CDR2 SMNVEV (reference sequence). CDR3 amino acids: CASSLSFQETQYF. Here the CDR3 DNA reads TGTGCCAGCAGTTTATCCTTCCAAGAGACCCAGTACTTC.

This rearrangement joins TRBV6-6 to TRBJ1-2; TRBD1 matches 7 bases. CDR3 length: 13 residues. With V trimmed by 10 bases and J by 4 bases, 9 bases remained unmatched. Germline V gene data show CDR1 as MNHNY and CDR2 as SVGAGI (reference sequence). This chain's CDR3 is CATRRGLAYGYTF. DNA of the CDR3: TGTGCCACCCGGAGGGGGCTCGCCTATGGCTACACCTTC.

This chain joins TRBV6-6 and TRBJ2-7, with 8 bases fitting TRBD1. The V and J ends lost 10 bases and 1 base, in that order; junction bases with no gene match: 9. Germline V gene lookup returns CDR1 MNHNY and CDR2 SVGAGI (reference sequence). CDR3 size: 14 residues. The CDR3 is CATGRRQGSYEQYF. In DNA form, the CDR3 reads TGTGCCACCGGCCGGAGACAGGGGTCCTACGAGCAGTACTTC.

On this clone itself: Different DNA sequences within this sample yield the same CDR3. The gene calls are TRBV5-1 and TRBJ2-5, with D hard to call. Between the trimmed V and J ends, which lost 0 bases and 2 bases, there was a span of 2 bases. This CDR3 comprises 12 residues. CDR1 is SGHRS and CDR2 is YFSETQ in the germline V gene. The CDR3 loop is CASSLVQETQYF. The CDR3 nucleotides are TGCGCCAGCAGCTTGGTACAAGAGACCCAGTACTTC.

As for this clone: A read error is possible here, since a much larger clone lies one base away. This chain joins TRBV7-3 and TRBJ2-1; 11 bases are a match to TRBD2. CDR3 length: 14 amino acids. Germline V gives CDR1 SGHTA, CDR2 FQGTGA. With 5 bases clipped from V and 6 bases from J, the junction kept 3 bases outside the gene matches. The CDR3 here is CASSPGLAVNEQFF. The CDR3, as DNA: TGTGCCAGCAGCCCGGGACTAGCGGTCAATGAGCAGTTCTTC.